Shown below are 18 T cell receptor beta chains from a single sample sequenced in a study of T cell repertoires in cytomegalovirus infection. MiXCR, applied by TCRdb to the reads, yields one record per CDR3 protein. The repertoire has hundreds of thousands of distinct CDR3 sequences, less than 25% of them found once; the top ten carry 6.5% to 10%. The sequenced sample was CD8+ T cells from PBMCs. The receptors here all came from a human donor in good health (CMV status not recorded). Some clones in this sample may be carry-over from other donors' samples.

This clonotype was seen many times. This chain connects TRBV27 to TRBJ1-2; 8 bases fit TRBD1. The V and J ends lost 6 bases and 3 bases, in that order; junction bases with no gene match: 6. Germline-derived CDR1 and CDR2 are MNHEY and SMNVEV (reference sequence). This CDR3 is 14 amino acids long. CDR3 residues: CASSIDRGYYGYTF. In nucleotides, the CDR3 is TGTGCCAGCAGCATCGACAGGGGTTACTATGGCTACACCTTC.

The rearrangement links TRBV28 to TRBJ2-1; no definite D call. Trimming pared 4 bases from V and 2 bases from J, leaving 12 bases between. The germline CDR1 and CDR2 sequences are MDHEN and SYDVKM. The CDR3 contains 15 residues. The CDR3 is CASSSHVATYNEQFF. The CDR3 nucleotides read TGTGCCAGCAGTTCCCATGTTGCGACCTACAATGAGCAGTTCTTC.

A note on this clonotype: This may stem from a read error, because a much larger clone lies one nucleotide away. The rearrangement links TRBV6-2 or TRBV6-3 to TRBJ2-7; D gene uncertain. Between the trimmed V and J ends, which lost 2 bases and 2 bases, there was a span of 10 bases. The CDR3 covers 14 residues. The germline CDR1 and CDR2 sequences are MNHEY and SVGEGT. CDR3 in DNA: TGTGCCAGCAGTTACGACGAACTCCCCTACGAGCAGTACGTC. Translated, it gives CASSYDELPYEQYV.

The chain joins TRBV9 to TRBJ2-2, with D tentatively TRBD1 or TRBD2 (6 bases each). CDR3 length: 14 amino acids. V was trimmed by 0 bases and J by 6 bases, leaving 9 bases between them. Germline CDR1 is SGDLS and CDR2 is YYNGEE. CDR3 DNA: TGTGCCAGCAGCGTAGGTCGGGGGCCCGGGGAGCTGTTTTTT. This translates into CASSVGRGPGELFF.

This chain connects TRBV20-1 to TRBJ2-1, with 8 bases aligning to TRBD1. With 6 bases clipped from V and 4 bases from J, the junction kept 8 bases outside the gene matches. This CDR3 is built from 14 residues. Germline V gene sequence: CDR1 DFQATT, CDR2 SNEGSKA (reference sequence). CDR3 DNA sequence: TGCAGTGCCGCTGGACAGGGTTTTTACAATGAGCAGTTCTTC. Protein sequence: CSAAGQGFYNEQFF.

This clonotype has at least ten counts. This chain links TRBV12-3 or TRBV12-4 with TRBJ1-2; D unclear. Deletions cut 5 bases from V and 0 bases from J, with 13 bases between. The CDR3 extends over 15 amino acids. In nucleotides, the CDR3 is TGTGCCAGCAGTCCCCCAGACACTCCTAACTATGGCTACACCTTC. Residues: CASSPPDTPNYGYTF.

The chain joins TRBV28 to TRBJ2-6, with 7 positions matching TRBD1. CDR1 and CDR2 from the germline V gene are MDHEN and SYDVKM. The CDR3 is 16 residues long. With 6 bases clipped from V and 2 bases from J, the junction kept 7 bases outside the gene matches. For the CDR3, the DNA is TGTGCCAGCAGGCGAGGGGGCGGAACTGGGGCCAACGTCCTGACTTTC. Protein: CASRRGGGTGANVLTF.

The chain has TRBV7-9 and TRBJ2-3; 9 bases agree with TRBD2. CDR3 length: 17 amino acids. In germline, CDR1 is SEHNR, CDR2 FQNEAQ (reference sequence). V lost 4 bases to trimming and J lost 2 bases; unmatched junction nucleotides: 10. The CDR3 protein is CASSSDWASGVTDTQYF. The CDR3 DNA reads as TGTGCCAGCAGCTCGGACTGGGCTAGCGGGGTCACAGATACGCAGTATTTT.

This chain joins TRBV29-1 and TRBJ2-7; TRBD2 agrees at 12 bases. CDR1 is SQVTM and CDR2 is ANQGSEA in the germline V gene. V lost 0 bases to trimming and J lost 4 bases; unmatched junction nucleotides: 7. The CDR3 is 16 amino acids. The CDR3 DNA reads as TGCAGCGTTGAAGATCCGGCGACTAGCGGGGGATACGAGCAGTACTTC. It encodes CSVEDPATSGGYEQYF.

The sample holds many counts of this clonotype. The rearrangement joins TRBV11-1 to TRBJ2-2, with 10 bases identical to TRBD1. The CDR3 loop spans 16 amino acids. V was clipped by 5 bases and J by 8 bases; unmatched bases: 11. From germline, CDR1 is SGHAT and CDR2 FQDESV (reference sequence). The CDR3 is CASSPTGGKVQGELFF. Here the CDR3 DNA reads TGTGCCAGCAGCCCGACAGGGGGCAAAGTCCAAGGGGAGCTGTTTTTT. Full variable domain (outside the CDR3, taken from reference TRBV11-1 and TRBJ2-2): EAEVAQSPRYKITEKSQAVAFWCDPISGHATLYWYRQILGQGPELLVQFQDESVVDDSQLPKDRFSAERLKGVDSTLKIQPAELGDSAMYLCASSPTGGKVQGELFFGEGSRLTVL.

The V call is TRBV6-2 or TRBV6-3, the J call TRBJ2-2; TRBD1 matches at 8 bases. Germline CDR1 is MNHEY and CDR2 is SVGEGT. The CDR3 length is 15 residues. V gave up 0 bases and J gave up 6 bases; unmatched junction bases: 3. The CDR3 DNA is TGTGCCAGCAGTTACTCTCAGGGGGCGGCCGGGGAGCTGTTTTTT. Its translation: CASSYSQGAAGELFF.

The chain has TRBV11-1 and TRBJ1-1; D gene uncertain. The germline CDR1 and CDR2 sequences are SGHAT and FQDESV (reference sequence). With 1 base removed from V and 1 base from J, the gap between germline ends came to 16 bases. The length of the CDR3 is 17 residues. DNA of the CDR3: TGTGCCAGCAGCTTAGAAGACCTCTCACTGCCGAACACTGAAGCTTTCTTT. Translation gives CASSLEDLSLPNTEAFF.

V is TRBV9 and J is TRBJ2-1; 12 bases match TRBD1. The CDR3 contains 15 residues. V lost 4 bases, J lost 8 bases, and 7 bases stayed unmatched. Germline V gives CDR1 SGDLS, CDR2 YYNGEE. The CDR3 DNA is TGTGCCAGCAGCCCCGGGACAGGGGGCCCTTATGAGCAGTTCTTC. This codes for CASSPGTGGPYEQFF.

This rearrangement joins TRBV20-1 to TRBJ2-7; possibly TRBD1 for D (5 bases). V was shortened by 4 bases and J by 0 bases, with 22 bases between the two germline ends. Germline-derived CDR1 and CDR2 are DFQATT and SNEGSKA (reference sequence). The CDR3 is 17 amino acids. As DNA, the CDR3 is TGCAGTGCTAAGCATTTCTCGGACACTACGAGCTCCTACGAGCAGTACGTC. Its translation: CSAKHFSDTTSSYEQYV.

This chain links TRBV7-9 with TRBJ2-1, with 7 bases aligning to TRBD1. Trimming took 5 bases from V and 9 from J; bases not matched to a gene: 10. Germline V gene lookup returns CDR1 SEHNR and CDR2 FQNEAQ (reference sequence). This CDR3 region has 14 residues. The CDR3 region is CASSPRQGSAEQFF. CDR3 coding DNA: TGTGCCAGCAGCCCCCGACAGGGAAGTGCTGAGCAGTTCTTC.

The rearrangement uses TRBV11-3 and TRBJ1-1; tentatively, D is TRBD1 (5 bases). The CDR3 consists of 13 residues. The germline gives CDR1 SGHNT, CDR2 YENEEA. V lost 4 bases and J lost 5, with 11 bases in between. The CDR3 region has the DNA TGTGCCAGCAGCTCGGGGGAGGTTACTGAAGCTTTCTTT. Translated, it gives CASSSGEVTEAFF.

This sequence joins TRBV7-9 and TRBJ2-1, with TRBD2 matching 8 bases. Germline trimming cut 3 bases from V and 8 bases from J; bases unmatched to any gene: 15. Germline lookup yields CDR1 SEHNR and CDR2 FQNEAQ (reference sequence). The CDR3 length is 17 residues. DNA for the CDR3: TGTGCCAGCAGCTTCAGGCGGGGGGTAACCGGGGTCGATGAGCAGTTCTTC. Its protein is CASSFRRGVTGVDEQFF.

The V and J genes are TRBV10-1 and TRBJ1-5; unclear D gene. Germline V gene lookup returns CDR1 WNHNN and CDR2 SYGVQD (reference sequence). The germline V and J ends were trimmed by 8 bases and 2 bases, with 16 bases remaining between them. CDR3 length: 15 residues. CDR3 loop: CASGPGFYGNQPQHF. Here the CDR3 DNA reads TGCGCCAGCGGCCCTGGGTTCTATGGCAATCAGCCCCAGCATTTT.